This T cell receptor (beta chain) was sequenced in a study of shared clonotypes between healthy human individuals. This table comes from immunoSEQ multiplex PCR, and its TCRdb copy is limited to in-frame clones, with some not included. The sample records around 690,000 clones, about 92% being singletons. Regarding the study as a whole: A reduction in generation probabilities was seen for non-shared clonotypes relative to those shared by all four donors.

This clone turned up a few times. Its specificity is unknown. Adults of Caucasian background living in Nashville, Tennessee made up all donors. The sample consisted of memory CD8+ T cells from PBMCs. Indicated subset: CD45RO+ cells pooled with CCR7-negative TemRA cells. This sequence originates from a man aged 18 to 30 in good health. Some clones in this sample may be carry-over from other donors' samples.

The CDR3 sequence: CASSQMGDAQFF. For the CDR3, the DNA is TGTGCCAGCAGCCAGATGGGGGATGCGCAGTTCTTC. V gene TRBV6-6 combines with J gene TRBJ2-1, with D possibly called TRBD1 or TRBD2 (5 bases each). This CDR3 contains 12 residues. CDR1 and CDR2 from the germline V gene are MNHNY and SVGAGI (reference sequence). The ends were cut back, 6 bases at V and 12 bases at J, with 15 bases in the middle.